The 19 T cell receptor beta chains in this list originate from one sample, sequenced in a study of blood T cell repertoires in COVID-19. Produced via immunoSEQ multiplex PCR; TCRdb's table is partial and in-frame only. The repertoire includes fewer than 150,000 clones, roughly 85% of them detected once, and more than 10% sits in the top ten. The sequenced sample consisted of peripheral blood. These receptors originate from a human donor in a cohort sampled during active COVID-19.

This sequence joins TRBV19 and TRBJ1-5, with a weak D call TRBD1 (5 bases). Trimming shortened V by 5 bases and J by 3 bases, and 14 bases separated the two germline ends. The CDR3 is 15 amino acids. Germline V gene data show CDR1 as LNHDA and CDR2 as SQIVND (reference sequence). CDR3: CASSSRQRANQPQHF. The CDR3 coding sequence is TGTGCCAGTAGTTCCAGACAGCGAGCCAATCAGCCCCAGCATTTT.

The chain links TRBV10-1 to TRBJ1-5; 7 bases fit TRBD1. The CDR3 is 12 amino acids. Per the germline V gene, CDR1 is WNHNN and CDR2 is SYGVQD (reference sequence). V shed 5 bases and J 7 bases; nucleotides not matched to a gene: 2. The CDR3, as DNA: TGCGCCAGCAGTCACAGGGGCCAGCCCCAGCATTTT. As protein: CASSHRGQPQHF.

J is TRBJ1-5 and V is TRBV28; possible D gene TRBD1, 5 bases. Trimming shortened V by 6 bases and J by 7 bases, and 7 bases separated the two germline ends. Germline V gives CDR1 MDHEN, CDR2 SYDVKM. The CDR3 extends over 11 amino acids. The DNA of the CDR3 is TGTGCCAGCAGCGACAGCCAGCCCCAGCATTTT. Translated, it gives CASSDSQPQHF.

The rearrangement joins TRBV11-3 to TRBJ1-2, with D uncertain. Germline V gene sequence: CDR1 SGHNT, CDR2 YENEEA. V lost 5 bases to trimming and J lost 5 bases, with 3 bases between them. The CDR3 is 10 residues long. For the CDR3, the DNA is TGTGCCAGCAGCCTTTATGGCTACACCTTC. This translates into CASSLYGYTF.

V usage is TRBV24-1 and J usage is TRBJ1-4; 7 bases match TRBD1. Germline-derived CDR1 and CDR2 are KGHDR and SFDVKD. V lost 1 base to trimming and J lost 8 bases; unmatched junction nucleotides: 6. The CDR3 has 15 amino acids. CDR3 protein: CATSDFAGGQEKLFF. CDR3 in DNA: TGTGCCACCAGTGATTTTGCAGGGGGGCAGGAAAAACTGTTTTTT.

The chain joins TRBV25-1 to TRBJ2-3; the match to TRBD1 covers 9 bases. The germline gives CDR1 MGHDK, CDR2 SYGVNS. The trim removed 1 base at V and 2 bases at J, leaving 7 bases unmatched. CDR3 length equals 17 residues. As DNA, the CDR3 is TGTGCCAGCAGTGAATGGAGGGGGACAGGGACCACAGATACGCAGTATTTT. This encodes CASSEWRGTGTTDTQYF.

CDR3 DNA: TGTGCCAGCGGGCGACCTACCGGGACAGAGCCACCAGATACGCAGTATTTT. Translated, it gives CASGRPTGTEPPDTQYF. This chain uses TRBV27 with TRBJ2-3; 7 bases agree with TRBD1. This CDR3 spans 17 amino acids. V lost 8 bases, J lost 4 bases, and 18 bases stayed unmatched. Germline V gives CDR1 MNHEY, CDR2 SMNVEV (reference sequence).

The J gene is TRBJ1-2, the V gene TRBV4-3; TRBD1 agrees at 8 bases. V lost 2 bases and J lost 6; bases outside the gene matches: 11. Germline V CDR1 and CDR2: LGHNA, YSLEER. CDR3 length: 16 amino acids. CDR3 nucleotide sequence: TGCGCCAGCAGCCAATTTGGGACAGGAGGGCCCAATGGCTACACCTTC. Amino acids: CASSQFGTGGPNGYTF.

The CDR3 nucleotides are TGCAGCGTTGGGGCTGGTGACAGGGGGAACACTGAAGCTTTCTTT. Protein sequence: CSVGAGDRGNTEAFF. The chain links TRBV29-1 to TRBJ1-1; TRBD1 agrees at 8 bases. CDR1 and CDR2 (germline): SQVTM, ANQGSEA. The CDR3 runs to 15 residues. V was clipped by 4 bases and J by 1 base; unmatched bases: 8.

The V call is TRBV2, the J call TRBJ1-2; the D gene is possibly TRBD1 (5 bases). This CDR3 is 12 amino acids long. Germline V gene lookup returns CDR1 SNHLY and CDR2 FYNNEI. Trimming shortened V by 4 bases and J by 2 bases, and 5 bases separated the two germline ends. In nucleotides, the CDR3 is TGTGCCAGCAGTGCAGGGAACTATGGCTACACCTTC. Protein product: CASSAGNYGYTF. The full variable domain, completed using reference TRBV2 and TRBJ1-2, is EPEVTQTPSHQVTQMGQEVILRCVPISNHLYFYWYRQILGQKVEFLVSFYNNEISEKSEIFDDQFSVERPDGSNFTLKIRSTKLEDSAMYFCASSAGNYGYTFGSGTRLTVV.

This clone was found a few times. The chain has TRBV9 and TRBJ2-3, with D possibly being TRBD2 (6 bases). V gave up 4 bases and J gave up 0 bases, with 12 bases separating them. CDR3 length: 15 residues. Germline values: CDR1 SGDLS, CDR2 YYNGEE. The CDR3 reads CASSLVSGSTDTQYF. The CDR3 DNA sequence: TGTGCCAGCAGCCTCGTTAGCGGAAGCACAGATACGCAGTATTTT.

The chain is built from TRBV6-5 and TRBJ1-1; a possible D gene is TRBD1 (5 bases). Germline V gives CDR1 MNHEY, CDR2 SVGAGI. V lost 9 bases and J lost 2, with 13 bases in between. The CDR3 spans 13 residues. CDR3 nucleotide sequence: TGTGCCAGTTTCGTACAGGTTAACACTGAAGCTTTCTTT. This codes for CASFVQVNTEAFF.

The chain has TRBV12-5 and TRBJ1-1; the D gene is possibly TRBD1 (5 bases). V lost 1 base and J lost 3, with 21 bases in between. The CDR3 covers 18 residues. CDR1 is LGHNT, CDR2 FRNRAP, per germline. CDR3 DNA: TGTGCTAGTGGTTTGGAGATGGGGACTTTTGGCTGGGACACTGAAGCTTTCTTT. Translating gives CASGLEMGTFGWDTEAFF.

The CDR3 sequence: CASRNIAGTANEQYF. The CDR3 DNA reads TGTGCCAGCAGGAATATAGCGGGGACTGCAAACGAGCAGTACTTC. The chain joins TRBV2 to TRBJ2-7, with 8 bases fitting TRBD2. CDR3 length equals 15 residues. The germline V gene encodes CDR1 SNHLY and CDR2 FYNNEI. With 6 bases clipped from V and 5 bases from J, the junction kept 12 bases outside the gene matches.

V is TRBV6-1 and J is TRBJ2-3, with TRBD1 identical over 7 bases. Germline V gene sequence: CDR1 MNHNS, CDR2 SASEGT. The ends lost 3 bases at V and 2 bases at J; junction bases unmatched: 5. This CDR3 contains 15 residues. CDR3 region: CASSDGDRDTDTQYF. CDR3 coding DNA: TGTGCCAGCAGTGATGGAGACAGGGACACAGATACGCAGTATTTT.

The rearrangement links TRBV7-2 to TRBJ1-5; a weak D match, TRBD1 (6 bases). The CDR3 length is 15 residues. Germline V CDR1 and CDR2: SGHTA, FQGNSA. Trimming shortened V by 0 bases and J by 4 bases, and 10 bases separated the two germline ends. The CDR3 reads CASSLAGRGNQPQHF. The CDR3 region has the DNA TGTGCCAGCAGCTTAGCCGGGAGGGGGAATCAGCCCCAGCATTTT.

The chain links TRBV7-8 to TRBJ2-1; maybe TRBD2 (6 bases). The V gene lost 5 bases and the J gene lost 7 bases, with 27 bases spanning the gap. The CDR3 spans 18 residues. CDR1 is SGHVS, CDR2 FQNEAQ, per germline. The DNA for the CDR3 is TGTGCCAGCAGCGTTGGGCGGGGTACCCAGACTATCCAGAATGAGCAGTTCTTC. Its protein is CASSVGRGTQTIQNEQFF.

The J gene is TRBJ2-1, the V gene TRBV24-1; D perhaps matches TRBD1 (6 bases). Germline CDR1 is KGHDR and CDR2 is SFDVKD. V was shortened by 8 bases and J by 2 bases, with 15 bases between the two germline ends. The CDR3 extends over 15 amino acids. The CDR3 protein is CATTSGTGTYNEQFF. In nucleotides, the CDR3 is TGTGCCACCACATCGGGTACAGGGACCTACAATGAGCAGTTCTTC.

To note about this clone: This specimen includes other DNA sequences encoding the same CDR3. This sequence joins TRBV30 and TRBJ1-3; possible D gene TRBD1, 5 bases. The CDR3 length is 16 residues. The V end lost 0 bases, the J end lost 2 bases, and 14 bases lay between the germline ends. Germline V gene data show CDR1 as GTSNPN and CDR2 as SVGIG (reference sequence). Here the CDR3 reads CAWSVPGGVPGNTIYF. The CDR3 region has the DNA TGTGCCTGGAGTGTACCCGGGGGAGTTCCTGGAAACACCATATATTTT.